These 29 T cell receptor beta chains were all obtained from the same sample, sequenced in a study of blood T cell repertoires in COVID-19. The table came from immunoSEQ multiplex PCR; TCRdb's copy has only in-frame clones and leaves some out. The sample has about 100,000 clones; 85% to 90% are singletons. Source material: peripheral blood. All receptors come from a human donor in a cohort sampled during active COVID-19.

The chain combines TRBV20-1 with TRBJ2-5; D unresolved. The CDR3 runs to 11 residues. Trimming pared 0 bases from V and 4 bases from J, leaving 3 bases between. Germline values: CDR1 DFQATT, CDR2 SNEGSKA (reference sequence). The CDR3 DNA follows: TGCAGTGCTAGAGAGAGAGAGACCCAGTACTTC. Amino acid sequence: CSARERETQYF.

V and J are TRBV10-2 and TRBJ2-7; 13 nucleotides agree with TRBD2. CDR1 is WSHSY, CDR2 SAAADI, per germline. The CDR3 sequence is 16 residues long. The junction had 12 bases not matched to a gene; V was cut back by 10 bases and J by 3 bases. The CDR3 is CATKGLAGSSDYEQYF. The CDR3, as DNA: TGCGCCACCAAGGGACTAGCGGGGAGCTCAGACTACGAGCAGTACTTC.

The chain combines TRBV10-3 with TRBJ2-2; a weak D match, TRBD1 (6 bases). The CDR3 consists of 15 residues. Germline V CDR1 and CDR2: ENHRY, SYGVKD. V was pared by 0 bases and J by 5 bases, with 10 bases between. The CDR3 here is CAISESWTETGELFF. The DNA for the CDR3 is TGTGCCATCAGTGAGTCCTGGACAGAAACCGGGGAGCTGTTTTTT.

The V gene is TRBV7-2, the J gene TRBJ2-7; TRBD2 matches at 7 bases. V lost 1 base to trimming and J lost 4 bases; unmatched junction nucleotides: 4. Looked up from germline, CDR1 is SGHTA and CDR2 is FQGNSA. The CDR3 extends over 14 amino acids. The DNA of the CDR3 is TGTGCCAGCAGCTTAGGTGGGGAGGGATACGAGCAGTACTTC. Translation: CASSLGGEGYEQYF.

This clone is a singleton in its sample. The rearrangement uses TRBV5-1 and TRBJ2-5; D gene unclear. The germline gives CDR1 SGHRS, CDR2 YFSETQ. The V end lost 4 bases, the J end lost 5 bases, and 9 bases lay between the germline ends. There are 12 residues in the CDR3. The CDR3 DNA is TGCGCCAGCAGCCTCATGAGGGAGACCCAGTACTTC. Its translation is CASSLMRETQYF.

This clone has a single count. The chain uses TRBV29-1 and TRBJ1-2, with 8 positions matching TRBD1. The germline gives CDR1 SQVTM, CDR2 ANQGSEA. Trimming at V came to 7 bases and at J to 4 bases, leaving 2 bases not matched to a gene. The CDR3 totals 11 residues. CDR3 sequence: CSAGQGYGYTF. The CDR3 nucleotides are TGCAGCGCTGGACAGGGCTATGGCTACACCTTC.

The chain employs TRBV11-2 and TRBJ1-4; D unresolved. V lost 1 base and J lost 5, with 8 bases in between. CDR3 length equals 14 residues. CDR1 and CDR2 from the germline V gene are SGHAT and FQNNGV. The CDR3 nucleotides read TGTGCCAGCAGCTTAGGATCGGGAAATGAAAAACTGTTTTTT. This encodes CASSLGSGNEKLFF.

This clone was counted a few times. This chain links TRBV10-2 with TRBJ2-3; perhaps TRBD2 as D (6 bases). Germline V gene data show CDR1 as WSHSY and CDR2 as SAAADI. Trimming left V 0 bases short and J 3 bases short, with 13 bases between. The CDR3 spans 16 residues. The CDR3 DNA sequence: TGCGCCAGCAGTGAGTCGCGGGGCTCGAAGACAGATACGCAGTATTTT. This translates into CASSESRGSKTDTQYF.

The V gene is TRBV10-3, the J gene TRBJ2-7; TRBD1 aligns across 9 bases. From germline, CDR1 is ENHRY and CDR2 SYGVKD. The CDR3 spans 14 residues. Germline trimming cut 4 bases from V and 4 bases from J; bases unmatched to any gene: 5. The CDR3 here is CAISGQGQGYEQYF. DNA of the CDR3: TGTGCCATCAGTGGACAAGGACAGGGGTACGAGCAGTACTTC.

This clone occurred a few times. This chain joins TRBV18 and TRBJ2-7; maybe TRBD2 (5 bases). CDR1 is KGHSH and CDR2 is LQKENI in the germline V gene. Trimming stripped 5 bases from V and 3 bases from J, with 14 bases between. The CDR3 consists of 14 residues. The CDR3 loop is CASSSQTGDYEQYF. DNA of the CDR3: TGTGCCAGCTCATCACAGACCGGGGACTACGAGCAGTACTTC.

The genes are TRBV9 and TRBJ2-1; D uncertain. Germline V CDR1 and CDR2: SGDLS, YYNGEE. The V gene lost 4 bases and the J gene lost 6 bases, with 14 bases spanning the gap. CDR3 length: 14 amino acids. CDR3 sequence (DNA): TGTGCCAGCAGCTTCCTTCCAGAACCCAATGAGCAGTTCTTC. It codes for CASSFLPEPNEQFF.

The chain uses TRBV10-1 and TRBJ2-7, with 9 bases lining up with TRBD2. Germline V CDR1 and CDR2: WNHNN, SYGVQD (reference sequence). Unmatched junction bases numbered 5, after V lost 3 bases and J lost 5 bases. CDR3 length equals 14 residues. Written as DNA, the CDR3 is TGCGCCAGCAGTGACTCGGGACTAGCCGACGAGCAGTACTTC. This sequence encodes CASSDSGLADEQYF.

This sequence joins TRBV7-9 and TRBJ1-6; 7 bases match TRBD1. The V gene end was trimmed by 1 base and the J gene end by 7 bases; junction bases not matched to a gene: 4. CDR3 length equals 15 residues. Germline assignment: CDR1 SEHNR and CDR2 FQNEAQ (reference sequence). The CDR3 sequence: CASSLGWDRNSPLHF. CDR3 DNA: TGTGCCAGCAGCTTAGGGTGGGACAGAAATTCACCCCTCCACTTT.

This clone occurred once. The V and J genes are TRBV6-5 and TRBJ1-6, with D possibly TRBD1 on 6 matching bases. Trimming shortened V by 8 bases and J by 8 bases, and 16 bases separated the two germline ends. Germline CDR1 is MNHEY and CDR2 is SVGAGI. The CDR3 has 14 amino acids. CDR3 coding DNA: TGTGCCAGCGGGCGGAGGGGGGGACATTCACCCCTCCACTTT. Translated, it gives CASGRRGGHSPLHF.

The J gene is TRBJ1-5, the V gene TRBV5-4, with D perhaps TRBD1 (6 bases). The CDR3 covers 12 residues. Trimming removed 2 bases at V and 10 bases at J, with 10 bases between. Germline loops: CDR1 SGHNT, CDR2 YYREEE (reference sequence). The CDR3 sequence: CASSFGGQPQHF. Here the CDR3 DNA reads TGTGCCAGCAGCTTTGGGGGACAACCCCAGCATTTT.

The CDR3 loop is CASSPIVPGQRDYGYTF. In DNA form, the CDR3 reads TGTGCCAGCAGCCCTATCGTCCCGGGACAGCGTGACTATGGCTACACCTTC. V and J are TRBV7-9 and TRBJ1-2; 7 positions agree with TRBD1. Per the germline V gene, CDR1 is SEHNR and CDR2 is FQNEAQ (reference sequence). The CDR3 loop spans 17 amino acids. V lost 5 bases to trimming and J lost 3 bases; unmatched junction nucleotides: 15.

The rearrangement uses TRBV2 and TRBJ1-2; no firm D call. From germline, CDR1 is SNHLY and CDR2 FYNNEI. The CDR3 is 12 residues long. The V end was cut by 2 bases, the J end by 4 bases, with 5 bases between. In DNA form, the CDR3 reads TGTGCCAGCAGTGAACAGGTCTATGGCTACACCTTC. Encoded protein: CASSEQVYGYTF.

J is TRBJ2-1 and V is TRBV6-1; TRBD2 aligns across 9 bases. This CDR3 is 16 amino acids long. V gave up 1 base and J gave up 10 bases; unmatched junction bases: 11. Germline V gene lookup returns CDR1 MNHNS and CDR2 SASEGT. The CDR3 DNA sequence: TGTGCCAGCAGTGAAGTGATGGCGGGGGGGCCGGGGGAGCAGTTCTTC. It translates to CASSEVMAGGPGEQFF.

This clone appeared once. V usage is TRBV7-2 and J usage is TRBJ2-7; D may be TRBD2 (5 bases). V was trimmed by 5 bases and J by 2 bases, leaving 13 bases between them. CDR3 length equals 14 residues. Germline CDR1 and CDR2: SGHTA and FQGNSA. The CDR3 region has the DNA TGTGCCAGCAGCCCCCGGACGGGGACCTACGAGCAGTACTTC. Protein sequence: CASSPRTGTYEQYF.

The chain is built from TRBV19 and TRBJ2-4, with 8 bases matching TRBD1. V lost 5 bases, J lost 0 bases, and 6 bases stayed unmatched. CDR1 LNHDA and CDR2 SQIVND come from the germline V gene (reference sequence). This CDR3 has 16 residues. This CDR3 is CASSLQGALAKNIQYF. The CDR3 DNA reads TGTGCCAGTAGTTTGCAGGGGGCTTTAGCCAAAAACATTCAGTACTTC.

The chain joins TRBV3-1 (or the pseudogene TRBV3-2) to TRBJ1-6; no firm D call. V was clipped by 4 bases and J by 8 bases, with 9 bases between them. The CDR3 consists of 13 residues. Germline V CDR1 and CDR2: LGHDT, YNNKEL (reference sequence). This chain's CDR3 is CASSRRQDSPLHF. In DNA, the CDR3 is TGTGCCAGCAGCCGAAGGCAGGATTCACCCCTCCACTTT.

The genes are TRBV5-1 and TRBJ2-5; 12 nucleotides match TRBD2. The J segment lost 1 base and the V segment lost 7 bases, leaving 2 bases of the junction unmatched. CDR1 SGHRS and CDR2 YFSETQ come from the germline V gene. The CDR3 has 14 residues. The CDR3 coding sequence is TGCGCCAGCTCTAGCGGGGGGGCCCAAGAGACCCAGTACTTC. This encodes CASSSGGAQETQYF.

This chain joins TRBV19 and TRBJ1-1; possible D gene TRBD1, 6 bases. Between the trimmed V and J ends, which lost 3 bases and 7 bases, there was a span of 18 bases. Germline-derived CDR1 and CDR2 are LNHDA and SQIVND (reference sequence). This CDR3 region has 15 residues. The chain's CDR3 is CASSIQGMANGEAFF. The CDR3 DNA reads TGTGCCAGTAGTATCCAGGGGATGGCTAACGGTGAAGCTTTCTTT.

The J gene is TRBJ2-7, the V gene TRBV5-8; 8 positions match TRBD2. The V and J ends lost 1 base and 2 bases, in that order; junction bases with no gene match: 2. Germline V gene sequence: CDR1 SGHTS, CDR2 YDEGEE. The CDR3 length is 14 residues. CDR3 in DNA: TGTGCCAGCAGCTTGCAGCGGGGGCCCTACGAGCAGTACTTC. This gives the protein CASSLQRGPYEQYF.

This chain links TRBV7-2 with TRBJ1-3; tentatively, D is TRBD1 (5 bases). Deletions cut 5 bases from V and 4 bases from J, with 12 bases between. Per germline, CDR1 SGHTA and CDR2 FQGNSA. This CDR3 region has 14 residues. CDR3 protein: CASSPTALGNTIYF. DNA of the CDR3: TGTGCCAGCAGCCCGACAGCTCTCGGAAACACCATATATTTT.

This clone was seen a few times. The gene calls are TRBV18 and TRBJ1-6; D possibly corresponds to TRBD1 (5 bases). The CDR3 length is 15 residues. V lost 2 bases and J 7 bases, leaving 12 bases between the germline ends. Germline loops: CDR1 KGHSH, CDR2 LQKENI. The CDR3 loop reads CASSPWPEGNSPLHF. CDR3 nucleotides: TGTGCCAGCTCACCATGGCCGGAGGGGAATTCACCCCTCCACTTT.

The gene calls are TRBV7-8 and TRBJ2-7; 8 nucleotides match TRBD1. Germline values: CDR1 SGHVS, CDR2 FQNEAQ. The CDR3 is 15 amino acids. V dropped 5 bases and J dropped 0; count of bases not matched to a gene: 6. Here the CDR3 reads CASSVQGATSYEQYF. CDR3 nucleotides: TGTGCCAGCAGCGTTCAGGGGGCTACCTCCTACGAGCAGTACTTC.

The chain is built from TRBV5-1 and TRBJ2-2, with 7 bases that match TRBD1. The CDR3 contains 15 residues. Trimming at V came to 1 base and at J to 4 bases, leaving 4 bases not matched to a gene. Germline V lookup: CDR1 SGHRS, CDR2 YFSETQ. CDR3 sequence: CASSLRAGGTGELFF. CDR3 coding DNA: TGCGCCAGCAGCTTGAGGGCAGGGGGCACCGGGGAGCTGTTTTTT. The full variable domain, its missing parts supplied by reference TRBV5-1 and TRBJ2-2, is KAGVTQTPRYLIKTRGQQVTLSCSPISGHRSVSWYQQTPGQGLQFLFEYFSETQRNKGNFPGRFSGRQFSNSRSEMNVSTLELGDSALYLCASSLRAGGTGELFFGEGSRLTVL.

The rearrangement links TRBV10-2 to TRBJ2-7; 14 bases fit TRBD2. Germline CDR1 WSHSY, CDR2 SAAADI. This CDR3 is 18 amino acids long. J was trimmed by 3 bases and V by 5 bases; bases with no gene match: 12. The CDR3 is CASSWGLAGARRGYEQYF. CDR3 in DNA: TGCGCCAGCAGTTGGGGACTAGCGGGAGCGCGTCGAGGCTACGAGCAGTACTTC.